One sample yielded the 14 T cell receptor beta chains listed below, sequenced in a study of T cell responses to AZD1222 COVID-19 vaccine (TCRdb year 2021). Library prep was done by the immunoSEQ multiplex PCR assay. TCRdb holds this immuneACCESS table with in-frame rearrangements only. Some clones are missing; in checked studies, unresolved V genes explain under half, and the rest has no known cause. A total of 150,000 or so clones appear in this sample, nearly 90% of them only once. The ten most abundant clones make up around 5% of the sample. The sample's time point label is to be understood as: baseline before first vaccination. The sequencing used peripheral blood, collected on day 0 of AZD1222 vaccination. These receptors all stem from an adult in good health.

The gene calls are TRBV7-3 and TRBJ1-1; the D gene is possibly TRBD1 (5 bases). CDR3 length equals 15 residues. From germline, CDR1 is SGHTA and CDR2 FQGTGA. V was cut by 5 bases and J by 5 bases, with 18 bases left in between. The chain's CDR3 is CASSPGGGRITEAFF. CDR3 coding DNA: TGTGCCAGCAGCCCCGGCGGGGGTCGGATAACTGAAGCTTTCTTT.

The rearrangement uses TRBV11-2 and TRBJ1-1; D is unresolved. The germline V and J ends were trimmed by 3 bases and 1 base, with 6 bases remaining between them. The CDR3 contains 13 residues. Looked up from germline, CDR1 is SGHAT and CDR2 is FQNNGV. CDR3 in amino acids: CASSLSGNTEAFF. The CDR3 DNA sequence: TGTGCCAGCAGCTTGAGCGGGAACACTGAAGCTTTCTTT.

The DNA for the CDR3 is TGTGCCACCAAGCCTGGAGGATGGGGGACAGGGAGTAGTGGCTACACCTTC. This gives the protein CATKPGGWGTGSSGYTF. V is TRBV5-4 and J is TRBJ1-2; 9 positions match TRBD1. The CDR3 length is 17 residues. Germline lookup yields CDR1 SGHNT and CDR2 YYREEE (reference sequence). J gave up 7 bases and V 9 bases, and 22 bases lay outside the gene matches.

The J gene is TRBJ1-1, the V gene TRBV29-1; a possible D gene is TRBD1 (6 bases). V gave up 7 bases and J gave up 5 bases, with 17 bases separating them. The germline V gene encodes CDR1 SQVTM and CDR2 ANQGSEA. CDR3 length: 13 amino acids. The chain's CDR3 is CSGGDTFDTEAFF. CDR3 nucleotide sequence: TGCAGCGGGGGGGACACCTTTGATACTGAAGCTTTCTTT.

CDR3 in DNA: TGTGCCAGCAGTGAACGTACCGGGACAGGAGACACCGGGGAGCTGTTTTTT. It is translated as CASSERTGTGDTGELFF. The chain recombines TRBV6-1 with TRBJ2-2; 8 bases agree with TRBD1. The CDR3 spans 17 residues. Germline CDR1 reads MNHNS; CDR2 reads SASEGT. With 2 bases clipped from V and 3 bases from J, the junction kept 8 bases outside the gene matches.

The gene calls are TRBV4-3 and TRBJ2-7; 9 positions match TRBD1. With 3 bases clipped from V and 2 bases from J, the junction kept 20 bases outside the gene matches. The CDR3 covers 20 residues. Germline loops: CDR1 LGHNA, CDR2 YSLEER. Here the CDR3 DNA reads TGCGCCAGCAGCCACCACTCGGGCGGACAGGGGCCTCTTGGGACCTACGAGCAGTACTTC. The encoded protein is CASSHHSGGQGPLGTYEQYF.

The J gene is TRBJ1-6, the V gene TRBV7-2; D gene ambiguous. V gave up 0 bases and J gave up 0 bases, with 0 bases separating them. The CDR3 is 14 residues long. The V gene's germline CDR1 is SGHTA and CDR2 FQGNSA. The CDR3 loop is CASSLASYNSPLHF. CDR3 DNA sequence: TGTGCCAGCAGCTTAGCCTCCTATAATTCACCCCTCCACTTT. Based on the CDR3 plus reference TRBV7-2 and TRBJ1-6, the full variable domain is GAGVSQSPSNKVTEKGKDVELRCDPISGHTALYWYRQSLGQGLEFLIYFQGNSAPDKSGLPSDRFSAERTGGSVSTLTIQRTQQEDSAVYLCASSLASYNSPLHFGNGTRLTVT.

This sequence joins TRBV24-1 and TRBJ2-1, with D unresolved. CDR1 is KGHDR and CDR2 is SFDVKD in the germline V gene. The CDR3 spans 16 residues. V gave up 0 bases and J gave up 2 bases, with 10 bases separating them. The CDR3 coding sequence is TGTGCCACCAGTGATTTGGTAGCAAGGACCTACAATGAGCAGTTCTTC. Translating it yields CATSDLVARTYNEQFF.

This sequence joins TRBV5-5 and TRBJ2-2, with 7 bases aligning to TRBD1. This CDR3 spans 15 amino acids. The trim removed 3 bases at V and 6 bases at J, leaving 8 bases unmatched. The germline gives CDR1 SGHKS, CDR2 YYEKEE (reference sequence). The CDR3 protein is CASSYRGPGPGELFF. The CDR3 nucleotides read TGTGCCAGCAGCTACAGGGGCCCCGGGCCCGGGGAGCTGTTTTTT.

The J gene is TRBJ2-2, the V gene TRBV7-2; weak D call: TRBD2 (6 bases). The CDR3 contains 16 residues. V was pared by 5 bases and J by 8 bases, with 21 bases between. Germline V CDR1 and CDR2: SGHTA, FQGNSA. The DNA of the CDR3 is TGTGCCAGCAGCCAAGGGACTCCACGAGGTAAAGGGGAGCTGTTTTTT. Translation gives CASSQGTPRGKGELFF.

The chain combines TRBV7-9 with TRBJ2-5, with no clear D. Germline values: CDR1 SEHNR, CDR2 FQNEAQ (reference sequence). This CDR3 is built from 15 residues. The ends were cut back, 5 bases at V and 4 bases at J, with 17 bases in the middle. The CDR3 here is CASSPGLGHGETQYF. Written as DNA, the CDR3 is TGTGCCAGCAGCCCCGGTCTAGGGCACGGAGAGACCCAGTACTTC.

This chain connects TRBV13 to TRBJ2-5; 11 bases match TRBD2. The V gene end was trimmed by 3 bases and the J gene end by 5 bases; junction bases not matched to a gene: 14. There are 18 residues in the CDR3. Germline CDR1 PRHDT, CDR2 FYEKMQ (reference sequence). The CDR3 region has the DNA TGTGCCAGCAGCTTCCGCCTAGCGGGAGGCTTGATCGGGGAGACCCAGTACTTC. Translation: CASSFRLAGGLIGETQYF.

V gene TRBV14 combines with J gene TRBJ2-4, with a weak D call TRBD2 (5 bases). Trimming took off 4 bases at V and 0 bases at J, with 7 bases between the two ends. Germline assignment: CDR1 SGHDN and CDR2 FVKESK. The CDR3 loop spans 14 amino acids. For the CDR3, the DNA is TGTGCCAGCAGCCCTGGACTAGCCAAAAACATTCAGTACTTC. This sequence encodes CASSPGLAKNIQYF. The full variable domain, in which reference TRBV14 and TRBJ2-4 provide the parts outside the CDR3, is EAGVTQFPSHSVIEKGQTVTLRCDPISGHDNLYWYRRVMGKEIKFLLHFVKESKQDESGMPNNRFLAERTGGTYSTLKVQPAELEDSGVYFCASSPGLAKNIQYFGAGTRLSVL.

In its sample, this clone was seen a few times. The chain links TRBV7-3 to TRBJ1-1, with D tentatively TRBD1 (6 bases). The CDR3 runs 14 residues. Germline CDR1 and CDR2: SGHTA and FQGTGA. Deletions cut 1 base from V and 11 bases from J, with 17 bases between. The CDR3 spells CASSLISGGSMAFF. Written as DNA, the CDR3 is TGTGCCAGCAGCTTAATCTCGGGGGGCTCGATGGCTTTCTTT. Full variable domain (rest looked up from reference TRBV7-3 and TRBJ1-1): GAGVSQTPSNKVTEKGKYVELRCDPISGHTALYWYRQSLGQGPEFLIYFQGTGAADDSGLPNDRFFAVRPEGSVSTLKIQRTERGDSAVYLCASSLISGGSMAFFGQGTRLTVV.